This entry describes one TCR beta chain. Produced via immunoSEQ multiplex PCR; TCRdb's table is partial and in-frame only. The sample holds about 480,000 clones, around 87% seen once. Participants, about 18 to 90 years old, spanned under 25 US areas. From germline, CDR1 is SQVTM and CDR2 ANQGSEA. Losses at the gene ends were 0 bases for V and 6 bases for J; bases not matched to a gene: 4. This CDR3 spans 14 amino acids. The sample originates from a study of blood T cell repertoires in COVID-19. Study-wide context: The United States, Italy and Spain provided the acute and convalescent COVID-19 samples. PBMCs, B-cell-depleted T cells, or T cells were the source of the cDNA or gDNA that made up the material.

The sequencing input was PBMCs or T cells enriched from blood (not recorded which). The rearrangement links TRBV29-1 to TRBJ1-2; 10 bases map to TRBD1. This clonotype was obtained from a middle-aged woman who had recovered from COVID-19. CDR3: CSVEDRGTGDGYTF. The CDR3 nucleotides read TGCAGCGTTGAAGATAGAGGGACAGGGGATGGCTACACCTTC.